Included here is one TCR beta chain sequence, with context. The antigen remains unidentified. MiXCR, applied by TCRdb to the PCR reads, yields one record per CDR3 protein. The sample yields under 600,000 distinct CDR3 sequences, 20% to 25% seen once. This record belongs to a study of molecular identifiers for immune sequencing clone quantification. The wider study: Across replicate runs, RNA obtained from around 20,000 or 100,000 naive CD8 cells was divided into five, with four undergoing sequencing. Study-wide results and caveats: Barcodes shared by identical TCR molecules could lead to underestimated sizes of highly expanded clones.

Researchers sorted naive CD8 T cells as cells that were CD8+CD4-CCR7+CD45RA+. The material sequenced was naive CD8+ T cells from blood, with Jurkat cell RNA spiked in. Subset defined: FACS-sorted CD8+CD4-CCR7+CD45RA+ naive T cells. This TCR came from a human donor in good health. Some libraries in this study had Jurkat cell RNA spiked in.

CDR3: CASSQDLSRGVYNEQFF. DNA of the CDR3: TGCGCCAGCAGCCAAGATCTCTCGCGGGGGGTCTACAATGAGCAGTTCTTC. V gene TRBV4-3 combines with J gene TRBJ2-1, with 8 bases aligning to TRBD2. CDR3 length equals 17 residues. V was clipped by 0 bases and J by 3 bases; unmatched bases: 7. Germline CDR1 reads LGHNA; CDR2 reads YSLEER.